The 5 T cell receptor beta chains below were found in one sample sequenced in a study of T cells after yellow fever vaccination. TCRdb ran MiXCR on the 5' RACE reads and lists one entry per CDR3 protein. Altogether 160,000 or so distinct CDR3 sequences are present, approximately 6.8% being singletons, with the ten largest covering 2.5%. The input for sequencing was CD4+ T cells sorted from PBMCs, taken less than 6 days after the first yellow fever vaccination. These receptors all come from a man younger than 35 who received the YFV17D yellow fever vaccine.

This chain joins TRBV20-1 and TRBJ2-2, with 7 positions matching TRBD1. This CDR3 has 13 residues. The V segment lost 6 bases and the J segment 7 bases; nucleotides outside the gene matches: 8. The germline gives CDR1 DFQATT, CDR2 SNEGSKA (reference sequence). The chain's CDR3 is CSAGGQGSGELFF. The CDR3 nucleotides read TGCAGTGCAGGGGGCCAAGGCAGCGGGGAGCTGTTTTTT.

This clonotype came up many times. The rearrangement links TRBV7-2 to TRBJ2-7, with 9 positions matching TRBD2. CDR1 and CDR2 (germline): SGHTA, FQGNSA. This CDR3 contains 14 residues. Trimming took 0 bases from V and 3 from J; bases not matched to a gene: 0. The CDR3 region is CASSLARGGYEQYF. The CDR3 DNA is TGTGCCAGCAGCTTAGCGCGGGGGGGCTACGAGCAGTACTTC.

This clonotype was counted a few times. The gene calls are TRBV20-1 and TRBJ2-3; TRBD2 matches 8 bases. Trimming cost V 6 bases and J 4 bases; bases outside gene matches: 18. The CDR3 has 17 residues. Per the germline V gene, CDR1 is DFQATT and CDR2 is SNEGSKA (reference sequence). The CDR3 DNA reads as TGCAGTGCCGGGAGGCGGATTAGCGGGGACCCCTCAGATACGCAGTATTTT. This translates into CSAGRRISGDPSDTQYF.

This clonotype was counted at least ten times. The chain employs TRBV12-3 or TRBV12-4 and TRBJ1-1; D unclear. V was clipped by 8 bases and J by 0 bases, with 10 bases between them. CDR3 length: 13 residues. The CDR3 reads CASQGRLNTEAFF. Written as DNA, the CDR3 is TGTGCCAGCCAAGGACGCCTGAACACTGAAGCTTTCTTT.

This clonotype occurred many times. The chain joins TRBV7-2 to TRBJ2-2; 8 bases align to TRBD2. The ends lost 3 bases at V and 4 bases at J; junction bases unmatched: 4. This CDR3 is built from 15 residues. The germline V gene has CDR1 SGHTA and CDR2 FQGNSA. The CDR3 region has the DNA TGTGCCAGCAGCTTCAGCGGGGGCGGCACCGGGGAGCTGTTTTTT. Protein sequence: CASSFSGGGTGELFF. The full variable domain, completed using reference TRBV7-2 and TRBJ2-2, is GAGVSQSPSNKVTEKGKDVELRCDPISGHTALYWYRQSLGQGLEFLIYFQGNSAPDKSGLPSDRFSAERTGGSVSTLTIQRTQQEDSAVYLCASSFSGGGTGELFFGEGSRLTVL.